These 27 T cell receptor beta chains were sequenced from one sample in a study of response to subunit inactivated influenza vaccine. TCRdb re-called the RT-PCR reads with MiXCR, one entry per CDR3 protein. The sample holds 530,000 or so distinct CDR3 sequences, approximately 15% seen once. The sequences come from PBMCs from blood, collected approximately 12 days after vaccination. The receptor set was obtained from a man in his forties or fifties who received an inactivated influenza vaccine.

The table lists this clonotype with a few counts. The chain has TRBV7-6 and TRBJ2-7, with D tentatively TRBD1 (5 bases). The CDR3 spans 15 residues. From germline, CDR1 is SGHVS and CDR2 FNYEAQ. Trimming left V 2 bases short and J 1 base short, with 12 bases between. CDR3 in amino acids: CASSLSPRASYEQYF. CDR3 nucleotides: TGTGCCAGCAGCTTAAGCCCCAGGGCGTCCTACGAGCAGTACTTC.

Only a few counts were recorded for this clonotype. V is TRBV4-2 and J is TRBJ1-2, with D tentatively TRBD1 (6 bases). Trimming pared 3 bases from V and 8 bases from J, leaving 22 bases between. This CDR3 has 16 residues. Germline V lookup: CDR1 LGHNA, CDR2 YNFKEQ. In nucleotides, the CDR3 is TGTGCCAGCAGCCACGATACAGGGAAGGTACTGGGCGGCTACACCTTC. As protein: CASSHDTGKVLGGYTF.

The chain recombines TRBV7-6 with TRBJ2-7; tentative D call: TRBD1 (5 bases). The CDR3 consists of 15 residues. The germline CDR1 and CDR2 sequences are SGHVS and FNYEAQ. V dropped 5 bases and J dropped 0 bases, with 14 bases sitting between them. As DNA, the CDR3 is TGTGCCAGCAGCGCGCAGGGCCTTAGCTCCTACGAGCAGTACTTC. Amino acids: CASSAQGLSSYEQYF.

This clonotype was seen a handful of times. The chain links TRBV6-2 or TRBV6-3 to TRBJ2-1; 9 bases line up with TRBD2. V shed 5 bases, J shed 5 bases, and the junction held 7 bases outside the gene matches. This CDR3 is 15 amino acids long. From germline, CDR1 is MNHEY and CDR2 SVGEGT. The CDR3 reads CASSHIAGVHNEQFF. The CDR3 DNA follows: TGTGCCAGCAGTCATATAGCGGGAGTTCACAATGAGCAGTTCTTC.

This clonotype was seen a few times. The CDR3 bases are TGCAGTGCCCGCCTGGGGCCGGGCACTGAAGCTTTCTTT. Its protein is CSARLGPGTEAFF. The chain carries TRBV20-1 and TRBJ1-1; a weak D match, TRBD1 (5 bases). Between the trimmed V and J ends, which lost 6 bases and 4 bases, there was a span of 15 bases. CDR1 DFQATT and CDR2 SNEGSKA come from the germline V gene (reference sequence). The CDR3 runs 13 residues.

V usage is TRBV7-2 and J usage is TRBJ2-7; D possibly corresponds to TRBD1 (7 bases). The CDR3 totals 15 residues. Germline CDR1 SGHTA, CDR2 FQGNSA. V was shortened by 1 base and J by 6 bases, with 16 bases between the two germline ends. DNA for the CDR3: TGTGCCAGCAGCTTAGAGGGGGCCAGGGGACTCGAGCAGTACTTC. This sequence encodes CASSLEGARGLEQYF.

J is TRBJ1-3 and V is TRBV3-1, with D possibly being TRBD1 (5 bases). Trimming took off 0 bases at V and 0 bases at J, with 15 bases between the two ends. Germline V gives CDR1 LGHDT, CDR2 YNNKEL (reference sequence). This CDR3 has 18 amino acids. CDR3 amino acids: CASSQEGRGLVSGNTIYF. CDR3 sequence (DNA): TGTGCCAGCAGCCAAGAAGGGAGGGGTTTGGTCTCTGGAAACACCATATATTTT.

A few counts support this clonotype. The rearrangement joins TRBV5-6 to TRBJ2-1; TRBD2 matches 8 bases. CDR1 is SGHDT and CDR2 is YYEEEE in the germline V gene. The length of the CDR3 is 16 residues. Trimming cost V 4 bases and J 5 bases; bases outside gene matches: 11. CDR3 DNA: TGTGCCAGCAGCCGAGGTGTCGGCGGGAGGAACAATGAGCAGTTCTTC. It encodes CASSRGVGGRNNEQFF.

This clonotype occurred many times. This chain connects TRBV12-3 or TRBV12-4 to TRBJ2-1; TRBD2 matches at 7 bases. The CDR3 contains 13 residues. V trimming: 6 bases; J trimming: 4 bases; junction bases outside the gene matches: 3. For the CDR3, the DNA is TGTGCCAGCAGCTTCGGGGGGTACAATGAGCAGTTCTTC. It yields the protein CASSFGGYNEQFF.

The chain combines TRBV6-1 with TRBJ1-5; TRBD1 is a possible D gene (6 bases). With 3 bases removed from V and 1 base from J, the gap between germline ends came to 10 bases. Germline CDR1 and CDR2: MNHNS and SASEGT. The CDR3 length is 15 residues. CDR3 in amino acids: CASSENRASNQPQHF. The DNA for the CDR3 is TGTGCCAGCAGTGAGAACAGGGCGAGCAATCAGCCCCAGCATTTT.

This clonotype has only a few counts. The chain carries TRBV6-1 and TRBJ1-2, with TRBD1 as a possible D gene (5 bases). The germline V and J ends were trimmed by 7 bases and 4 bases, with 19 bases remaining between them. The CDR3 sequence is 15 residues long. Germline CDR1 is MNHNS and CDR2 is SASEGT. Here the CDR3 reads CASTRTRDPSYGYTF. The CDR3 DNA sequence: TGTGCCAGCACCCGAACCAGGGACCCTTCCTATGGCTACACCTTC.

This clonotype came up a few times. V and J are TRBV5-5 and TRBJ2-1; D might be TRBD1 (6 bases). CDR3 size: 14 residues. Per germline, CDR1 SGHKS and CDR2 YYEKEE (reference sequence). V shed 7 bases and J shed 5 bases, with 16 bases lying between them. In DNA, the CDR3 is TGTGCCAGCCGTTTCAGGGGACAAAACAATGAGCAGTTCTTC. Protein: CASRFRGQNNEQFF.

The V call is TRBV10-3, the J call TRBJ1-5, with unresolved D. Per germline, CDR1 ENHRY and CDR2 SYGVKD. V lost 2 bases to trimming and J lost 0 bases, with 11 bases between them. CDR3 length equals 16 residues. The CDR3 nucleotides read TGTGCCATCAGTGAGGCGGACTTTTATAGCAATCAGCCCCAGCATTTT. Translated: CAISEADFYSNQPQHF.

The table lists this clonotype with a few counts. The V call is TRBV4-2, the J call TRBJ2-6, with a possible D match to TRBD1 (6 bases). This CDR3 is built from 17 residues. Trimming pared 0 bases from V and 1 base from J, leaving 10 bases between. Per the germline V gene, CDR1 is LGHNA and CDR2 is YNFKEQ. The CDR3 DNA follows: TGTGCCAGCAGCCAAGAGGCAGGGGTTTCTGGGGCCAACGTCCTGACTTTC. Translating it yields CASSQEAGVSGANVLTF.

Ten or more counts support this clonotype. V gene TRBV25-1 combines with J gene TRBJ2-1; 14 bases fit TRBD2. After removal of 7 bases from V and 7 bases from J, the junction contained 6 bases not matched to a gene. The CDR3 runs to 15 residues. Germline V gene sequence: CDR1 MGHDK, CDR2 SYGVNS. The CDR3, as DNA: TGTGCCAGCACTATAGGGACTAGCGGGAGTAATGAGCAGTTCTTC. Protein: CASTIGTSGSNEQFF.

The chain combines TRBV20-1 with TRBJ1-2, with 8 positions matching TRBD1. The CDR3 runs to 14 residues. Germline V CDR1 and CDR2: DFQATT, SNEGSKA (reference sequence). Trimming removed 3 bases from V and 3 bases from J; junction bases left unmatched: 6. The DNA for the CDR3 is TGCAGTGCTAGTCTCAGGGGGCCCCACTATGGCTACACCTTC. Its protein product is CSASLRGPHYGYTF.

This chain links TRBV5-5 with TRBJ2-1; 9 bases match TRBD1. Germline V gene lookup returns CDR1 SGHKS and CDR2 YYEKEE (reference sequence). V lost 1 base to trimming and J lost 4 bases; unmatched junction nucleotides: 9. This CDR3 comprises 17 residues. The CDR3 region is CASSLLYGTGTYNEQFF. As DNA, the CDR3 is TGTGCCAGCAGCTTGTTATACGGGACAGGGACTTACAATGAGCAGTTCTTC. Full variable domain (remainder filled in from reference TRBV5-5 and TRBJ2-1): DAGVTQSPTHLIKTRGQQVTLRCSPISGHKSVSWYQQVLGQGPQFIFQYYEKEERGRGNFPDRFSARQFPNYSSELNVNALLLGDSALYLCASSLLYGTGTYNEQFFGPGTRLTVL.

This clonotype was counted many times. The CDR3, as DNA: TGCGCCACCGGACAGGGAAGCGGGGAGCTGTTTTTT. This translates into CATGQGSGELFF. V is TRBV10-1 and J is TRBJ2-2, with 8 bases that match TRBD1. The CDR3 is made up of 12 amino acids. Trimming removed 10 bases from V and 7 bases from J; junction bases left unmatched: 5. Germline CDR1 and CDR2: WNHNN and SYGVQD (reference sequence).

In this sample, this clonotype turned up a few times. The V gene is TRBV3-1, the J gene TRBJ1-5, with 8 nucleotides matching TRBD1. This CDR3 is built from 15 residues. CDR1 and CDR2 from the germline V gene are LGHDT and YNNKEL (reference sequence). V was pared by 1 base and J by 7 bases, with 6 bases of the junction left unmatched. The CDR3 protein is CASSQGTGRYQPQHF. DNA of the CDR3: TGTGCCAGCAGCCAAGGGACAGGGAGATACCAGCCCCAGCATTTT.

This clonotype has ten or more counts. The V and J genes are TRBV12-3 or TRBV12-4 and TRBJ2-1, with TRBD2 matching 11 bases. With 5 bases clipped from V and 9 bases from J, the junction kept 9 bases outside the gene matches. CDR3 length: 15 amino acids. As DNA, the CDR3 is TGTGCCAGCAGTCCTACTAGCGGGAGTTTCGGTGAGCAGTTCTTC. Its translation is CASSPTSGSFGEQFF.

This clonotype has only a few counts. The rearrangement joins TRBV29-1 to TRBJ2-5; 13 bases align to TRBD2. CDR3 length: 15 amino acids. The V gene's germline CDR1 is SQVTM and CDR2 ANQGSEA. The trim removed 8 bases at V and 4 bases at J, leaving 10 bases unmatched. CDR3 in amino acids: CSIAGTSGRGETQYF. In DNA, the CDR3 is TGCAGCATCGCCGGAACTAGCGGGAGGGGAGAGACCCAGTACTTC. The full variable domain, completed using reference TRBV29-1 and TRBJ2-5, is SAVISQKPSRDICQRGTSLTIQCQVDSQVTMMFWYRQQPGQSLTLIATANQGSEATYESGFVIDKFPISRPNLTFSTLTVSNMSPEDSSIYLCSIAGTSGRGETQYFGPGTRLLVL.

The chain links TRBV28 to TRBJ1-3, with D possibly TRBD1 on 5 matching bases. The CDR3 has 16 residues. Trimming cost V 6 bases and J 2 bases, with 17 bases left between them. The germline V gene has CDR1 MDHEN and CDR2 SYDVKM. This CDR3 reads CASSFPGGGTGNTIYF. CDR3 DNA sequence: TGTGCCAGCAGCTTCCCCGGGGGAGGTACTGGAAACACCATATATTTT.

The chain recombines TRBV28 with TRBJ1-1; D might be TRBD1 (5 bases). From germline, CDR1 is MDHEN and CDR2 SYDVKM. This CDR3 spans 11 amino acids. V dropped 6 bases and J dropped 11 bases, with 13 bases sitting between them. DNA for the CDR3: TGTGCCAGCAGCCCGTCAGGGAATGCTTTCTTT. This codes for CASSPSGNAFF.

This clonotype was detected a few times. The CDR3: CASSTTSGSGIQYF. The CDR3 nucleotides are TGTGCCAGCAGCACAACTAGCGGGAGCGGCATTCAGTACTTC. This rearrangement joins TRBV7-6 to TRBJ2-4, with 11 bases lining up with TRBD2. This CDR3 comprises 14 residues. J gave up 9 bases and V 5 bases, and 6 bases lay outside the gene matches. Germline-derived CDR1 and CDR2 are SGHVS and FNYEAQ.

This clonotype was detected only a few times. The chain's CDR3 is CASSLVEGLNTEAFF. CDR3 DNA sequence: TGTGCCAGCAGCTTAGTGGAGGGGTTGAACACTGAAGCTTTCTTT. The V call is TRBV11-2, the J call TRBJ1-1, with a tentative D call TRBD1 (5 bases). The CDR3 covers 15 residues. V was shortened by 1 base and J by 0 bases, with 9 bases between the two germline ends. Per the germline V gene, CDR1 is SGHAT and CDR2 is FQNNGV.

The chain carries TRBV12-3 or TRBV12-4 and TRBJ1-2, with 9 bases matching TRBD1. V lost 5 bases and J lost 5; bases outside the gene matches: 6. The CDR3 sequence is 14 residues long. The CDR3 nucleotides read TGTGCCAGCAGTGACCTGGGGACAGGGTATGGCTACACCTTC. Protein: CASSDLGTGYGYTF.

V is TRBV20-1 and J is TRBJ2-5; TRBD2 aligns across 7 bases. CDR3 length: 15 amino acids. V trimming: 2 bases; J trimming: 1 base; junction bases outside the gene matches: 7. Germline CDR1 and CDR2: DFQATT and SNEGSKA (reference sequence). For the CDR3, the DNA is TGCAGTGCTAGACTCCGGGGGGTACCCCAAGAGACCCAGTACTTC. It yields the protein CSARLRGVPQETQYF.